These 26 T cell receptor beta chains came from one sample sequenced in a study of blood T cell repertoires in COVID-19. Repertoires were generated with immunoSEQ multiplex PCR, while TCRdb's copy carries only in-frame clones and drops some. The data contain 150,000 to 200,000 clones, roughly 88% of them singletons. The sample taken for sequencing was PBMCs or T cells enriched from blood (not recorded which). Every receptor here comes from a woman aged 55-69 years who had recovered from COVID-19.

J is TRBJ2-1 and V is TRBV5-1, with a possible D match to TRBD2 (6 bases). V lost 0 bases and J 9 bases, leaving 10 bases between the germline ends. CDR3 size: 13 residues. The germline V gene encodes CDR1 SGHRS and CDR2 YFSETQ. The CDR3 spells CASSLAEAGEQFF. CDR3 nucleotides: TGCGCCAGCAGCTTGGCCGAAGCGGGTGAGCAGTTCTTC.

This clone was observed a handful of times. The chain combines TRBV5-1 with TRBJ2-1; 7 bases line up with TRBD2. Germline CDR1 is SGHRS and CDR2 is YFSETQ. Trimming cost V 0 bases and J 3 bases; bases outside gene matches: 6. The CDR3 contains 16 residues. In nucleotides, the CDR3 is TGCGCCAGCAGCTTGGCGGCGGCTAGCGGCTACAATGAGCAGTTCTTC. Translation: CASSLAAASGYNEQFF.

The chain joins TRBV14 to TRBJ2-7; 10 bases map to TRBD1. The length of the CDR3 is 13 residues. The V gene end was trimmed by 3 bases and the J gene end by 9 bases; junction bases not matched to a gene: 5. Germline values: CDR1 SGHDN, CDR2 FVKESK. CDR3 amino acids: CASSQTGGTVQYF. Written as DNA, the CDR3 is TGTGCCAGCAGCCAGACAGGGGGCACGGTGCAGTACTTC.

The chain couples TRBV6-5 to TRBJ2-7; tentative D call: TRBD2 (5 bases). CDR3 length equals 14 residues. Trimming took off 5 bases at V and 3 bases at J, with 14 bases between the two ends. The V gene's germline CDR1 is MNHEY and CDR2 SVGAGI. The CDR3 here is CASSNNGLNYEQYF. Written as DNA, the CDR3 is TGTGCCAGCAGTAACAACGGACTGAACTACGAGCAGTACTTC.

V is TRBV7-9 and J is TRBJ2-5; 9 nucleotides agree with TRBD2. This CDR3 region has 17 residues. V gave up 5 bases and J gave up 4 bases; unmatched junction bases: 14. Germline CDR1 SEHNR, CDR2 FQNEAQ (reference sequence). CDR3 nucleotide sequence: TGTGCCAGCAGCGCCCTCCCCCGGCTAGCGGGGTTAGAGACCCAGTACTTC. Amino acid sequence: CASSALPRLAGLETQYF.

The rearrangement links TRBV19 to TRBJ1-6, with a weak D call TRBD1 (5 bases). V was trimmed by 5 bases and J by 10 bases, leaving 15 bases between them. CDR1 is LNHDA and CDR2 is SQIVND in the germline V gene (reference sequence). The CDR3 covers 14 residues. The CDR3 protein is CASSRLGGDSPLHF. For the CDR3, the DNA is TGTGCCAGTAGTCGGTTGGGAGGGGACTCACCCCTCCACTTT.

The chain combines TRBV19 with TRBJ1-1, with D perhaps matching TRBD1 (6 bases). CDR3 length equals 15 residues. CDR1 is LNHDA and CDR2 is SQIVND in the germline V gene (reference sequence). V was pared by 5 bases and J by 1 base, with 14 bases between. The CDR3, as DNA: TGTGCCAGTAGTCTTCCGGGACACGGGAACACTGAAGCTTTCTTT. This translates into CASSLPGHGNTEAFF.

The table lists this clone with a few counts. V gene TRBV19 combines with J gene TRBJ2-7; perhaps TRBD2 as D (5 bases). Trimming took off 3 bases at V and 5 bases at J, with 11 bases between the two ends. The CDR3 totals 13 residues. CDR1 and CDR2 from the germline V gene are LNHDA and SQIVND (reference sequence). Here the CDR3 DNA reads TGTGCCAGTAGTATTGAGCTTAGCGACGAGCAGTACTTC. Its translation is CASSIELSDEQYF. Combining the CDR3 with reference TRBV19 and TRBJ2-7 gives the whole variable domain DGGITQSPKYLFRKEGQNVTLSCEQNLNHDAMYWYRQDPGQGLRLIYYSQIVNDFQKGDIAEGYSVSREKKESFPLTVTSAQKNPTAFYLCASSIELSDEQYFGPGTRLTVT.

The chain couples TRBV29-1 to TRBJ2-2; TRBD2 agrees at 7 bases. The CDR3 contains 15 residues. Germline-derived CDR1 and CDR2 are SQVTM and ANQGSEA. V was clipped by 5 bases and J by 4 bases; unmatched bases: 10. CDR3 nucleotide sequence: TGCAGCGTTACAACGTACGGGGGGAGCACCGGGGAGCTGTTTTTT. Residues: CSVTTYGGSTGELFF.

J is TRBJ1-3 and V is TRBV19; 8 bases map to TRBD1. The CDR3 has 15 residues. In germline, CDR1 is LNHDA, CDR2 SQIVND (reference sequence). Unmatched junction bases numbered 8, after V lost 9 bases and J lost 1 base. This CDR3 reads CASSQTGGSGNTIYF. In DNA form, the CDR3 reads TGTGCCAGCAGTCAAACAGGGGGTTCTGGAAACACCATATATTTT.

The CDR3 sequence is CASHKWDRESEQYF. As DNA, the CDR3 is TGTGCCAGCCACAAATGGGACAGGGAAAGCGAGCAGTACTTC. This sequence joins TRBV27 and TRBJ2-7; 9 bases agree with TRBD1. Germline lookup yields CDR1 MNHEY and CDR2 SMNVEV (reference sequence). Germline trimming cut 8 bases from V and 6 bases from J; bases unmatched to any gene: 11. The length of the CDR3 is 14 residues.

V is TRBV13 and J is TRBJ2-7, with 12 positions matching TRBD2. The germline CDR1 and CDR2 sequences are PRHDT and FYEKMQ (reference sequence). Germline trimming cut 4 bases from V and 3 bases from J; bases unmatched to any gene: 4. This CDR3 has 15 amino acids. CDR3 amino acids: CASSSGLAGIYEQYF. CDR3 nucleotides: TGTGCCAGCAGCTCAGGACTAGCGGGAATCTACGAGCAGTACTTC.

The CDR3 DNA follows: TGCGCCAGCAGGCTAAGCACTGAAGCTTTCTTT. It encodes CASRLSTEAFF. The chain is built from TRBV5-1 and TRBJ1-1; D is unclear. The germline CDR1 and CDR2 sequences are SGHRS and YFSETQ. V was pared by 5 bases and J by 4 bases, with 6 bases between. The CDR3 runs to 11 residues.

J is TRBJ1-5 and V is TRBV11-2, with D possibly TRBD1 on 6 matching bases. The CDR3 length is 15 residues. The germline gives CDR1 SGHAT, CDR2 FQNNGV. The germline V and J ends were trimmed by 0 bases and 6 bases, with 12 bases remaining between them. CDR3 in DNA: TGTGCCAGCAGCTTAGACTGGGGGGGCGGTCAGCCCCAGCATTTT. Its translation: CASSLDWGGGQPQHF. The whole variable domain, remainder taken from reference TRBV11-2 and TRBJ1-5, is EAGVAQSPRYKIIEKRQSVAFWCNPISGHATLYWYQQILGQGPKLLIQFQNNGVVDDSQLPKDRFSAERLKGVDSTLKIQPAKLEDSAVYLCASSLDWGGGQPQHFGDGTRLSIL.

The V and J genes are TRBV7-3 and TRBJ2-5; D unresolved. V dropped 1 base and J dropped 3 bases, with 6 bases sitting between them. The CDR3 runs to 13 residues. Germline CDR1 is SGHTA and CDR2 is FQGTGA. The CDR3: CASSLISEETQYF. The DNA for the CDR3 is TGTGCCAGCAGCTTAATATCAGAAGAGACCCAGTACTTC.

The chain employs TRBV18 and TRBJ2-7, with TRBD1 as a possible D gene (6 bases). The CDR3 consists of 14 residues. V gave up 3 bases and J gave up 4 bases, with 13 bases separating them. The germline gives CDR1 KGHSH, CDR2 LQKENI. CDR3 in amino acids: CASSPRTEGYEQYF. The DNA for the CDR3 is TGTGCCAGCTCACCTAGGACAGAGGGTTACGAGCAGTACTTC.

The CDR3 nucleotides are TGTGCCACCAGCTCCCACCGCTGGGGGGGAAGCACTGAAGCTTTCTTT. This gives the protein CATSSHRWGGSTEAFF. The V gene is TRBV15, the J gene TRBJ1-1, with a weak D call TRBD1 (5 bases). The CDR3 totals 16 residues. The germline V gene encodes CDR1 LNHNV and CDR2 YYDKDF (reference sequence). Trimming cost V 5 bases and J 4 bases, with 20 bases left between them.

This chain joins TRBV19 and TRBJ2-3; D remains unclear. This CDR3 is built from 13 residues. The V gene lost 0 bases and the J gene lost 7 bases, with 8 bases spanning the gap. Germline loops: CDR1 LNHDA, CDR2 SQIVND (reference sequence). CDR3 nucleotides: TGTGCCAGTAGTATAGAAGCAACGAATACGCAGTATTTT. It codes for CASSIEATNTQYF.

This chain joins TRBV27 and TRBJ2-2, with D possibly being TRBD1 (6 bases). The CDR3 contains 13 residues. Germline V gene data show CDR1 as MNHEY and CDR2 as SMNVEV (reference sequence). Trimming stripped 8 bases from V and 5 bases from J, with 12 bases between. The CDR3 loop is CASGRDRTGELFF. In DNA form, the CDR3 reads TGTGCCAGCGGCAGAGACAGGACCGGGGAGCTGTTTTTT.

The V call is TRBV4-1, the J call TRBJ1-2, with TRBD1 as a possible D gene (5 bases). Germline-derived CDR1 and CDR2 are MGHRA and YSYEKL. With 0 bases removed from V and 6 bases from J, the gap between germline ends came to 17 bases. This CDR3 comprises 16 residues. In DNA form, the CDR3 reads TGCGCCAGCAGCCAAGATGACTGGGGCCGCTGGGATGGCTACACCTTC. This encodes CASSQDDWGRWDGYTF.

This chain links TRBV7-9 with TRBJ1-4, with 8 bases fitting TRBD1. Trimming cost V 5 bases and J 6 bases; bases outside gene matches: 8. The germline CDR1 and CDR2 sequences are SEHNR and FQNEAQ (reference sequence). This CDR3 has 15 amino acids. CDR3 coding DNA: TGTGCCAGCAGCGCGCAGGGGGCGTGGGATGAAAAACTGTTTTTT. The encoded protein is CASSAQGAWDEKLFF. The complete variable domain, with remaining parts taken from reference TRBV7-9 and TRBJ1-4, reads DTGVSQNPRHKITKRGQNVTFRCDPISEHNRLYWYRQTLGQGPEFLTYFQNEAQLEKSRLLSDRFSAERPKGSFSTLEIQRTEQGDSAMYLCASSAQGAWDEKLFFGSGTQLSVL.

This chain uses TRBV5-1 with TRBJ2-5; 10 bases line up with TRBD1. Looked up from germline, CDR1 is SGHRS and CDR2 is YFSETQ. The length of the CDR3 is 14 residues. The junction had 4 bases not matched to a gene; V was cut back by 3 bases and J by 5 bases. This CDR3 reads CASSSGTGDETQYF. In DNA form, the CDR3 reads TGCGCCAGCAGCTCCGGGACAGGGGATGAGACCCAGTACTTC.

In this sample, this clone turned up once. CDR3 sequence reads: CASSQSQRRVQETQYF. For the CDR3, the DNA is TGTGCCAGCAGCCAAAGTCAGCGTCGGGTCCAAGAGACCCAGTACTTC. The V gene is TRBV5-4, the J gene TRBJ2-5; no reliable D call. This CDR3 spans 16 amino acids. CDR1 SGHNT and CDR2 YYREEE come from the germline V gene (reference sequence). Trimming pared 4 bases from V and 1 base from J, leaving 17 bases between.

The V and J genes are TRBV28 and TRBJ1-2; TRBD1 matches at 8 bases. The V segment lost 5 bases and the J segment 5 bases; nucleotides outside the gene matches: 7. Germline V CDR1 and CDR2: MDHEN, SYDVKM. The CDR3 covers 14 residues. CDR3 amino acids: CASSETGGEYGYTF. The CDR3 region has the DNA TGTGCCAGCAGTGAAACAGGGGGAGAGTATGGCTACACCTTC.

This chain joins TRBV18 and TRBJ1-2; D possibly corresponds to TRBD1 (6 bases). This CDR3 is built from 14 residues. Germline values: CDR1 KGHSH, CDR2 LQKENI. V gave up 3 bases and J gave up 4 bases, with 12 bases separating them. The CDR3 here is CASSPRDTLYGYTF. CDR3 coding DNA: TGTGCCAGCTCACCCCGGGACACTCTCTATGGCTACACCTTC. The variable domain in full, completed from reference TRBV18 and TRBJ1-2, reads NAGVMQNPRHLVRRRGQEARLRCSPMKGHSHVYWYRQLPEEGLKFMVYLQKENIIDESGMPKERFSAEFPKEGPSILRIQQVVRGDSAAYFCASSPRDTLYGYTFGSGTRLTVV.

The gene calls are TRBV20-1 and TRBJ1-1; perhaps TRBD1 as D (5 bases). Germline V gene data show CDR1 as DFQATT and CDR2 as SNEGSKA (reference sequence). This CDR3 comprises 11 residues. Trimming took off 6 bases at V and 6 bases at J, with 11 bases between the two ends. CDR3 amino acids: CSAIRVSEAFF. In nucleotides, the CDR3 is TGCAGTGCCATCAGGGTTTCTGAAGCTTTCTTT.